Below, 3 T cell receptor beta chains from the same sample are listed, as sequenced in a study of T cell responses to AZD1222 COVID-19 vaccine. The assay was immunoSEQ multiplex PCR, and TCRdb's table has in-frame clones only and misses some. The sample yields 90,000 to 110,000 clones, roughly nine tenths seen once. Specimen: peripheral blood, collected on day 0 of AZD1222 vaccination. Source of these receptors: an adult in good health.

On this clone itself: One junction end does not reproduce the germline sequence, and a read error may be involved. CDR3 nucleotides: TGTGCCAGCAGCTTTGGGGGGGGTCGGGTCCATTTT. This encodes CASSFGGGRVHF. This rearrangement joins TRBV11-2 to TRBJ2-3; 7 positions match TRBD2. The CDR3 extends over 12 amino acids. The germline CDR1 and CDR2 sequences are SGHAT and FQNNGV.

The chain employs TRBV6-4 and TRBJ1-2; 7 bases agree with TRBD1. The CDR3 runs to 15 residues. The junction had 6 bases not matched to a gene; V was cut back by 4 bases and J by 1 base. Germline CDR1 reads MRHNA; CDR2 reads SNTAGT. CDR3 protein: CASSVQGGGNYGYTF. DNA for the CDR3: TGTGCCAGCAGTGTTCAAGGGGGCGGTAACTATGGCTACACCTTC.

This chain uses TRBV28 with TRBJ1-4; D is perhaps TRBD1 (6 bases). Germline V CDR1 and CDR2: MDHEN, SYDVKM. Between the trimmed V and J ends, which lost 3 bases and 8 bases, there was a span of 13 bases. The CDR3 length is 14 residues. CDR3 sequence: CASSFRGGDEKLFF. In DNA, the CDR3 is TGTGCCAGCAGTTTTAGAGGGGGTGACGAAAAACTGTTTTTT.